This TCR beta chain appears in the sequencing data of a study of spatial heterogeneity in lung cancer. Study results and caveats: Ubiquitous expanded tumor TCRs were observed in blood more at resection than follow-up.

Each molecule of TCR cDNA was tagged with one unique molecular identifier. TCRdb analysed the 5' RACE reads with MiXCR anew, one entry per CDR3 protein. The top ten hold about a quarter of the sample, which has about 16,000 distinct CDR3 sequences, 6.3% seen once. This clonotype has a count of ten or more. Antigen: not known. Time point meaning: blood at routine non-recurrence follow-up after resection. No cell sorting; template was whole RNA from tumor, lung tissue or PBMC. The germline gives CDR1 SGDLS, CDR2 YYNGEE. Unmatched junction bases numbered 7, after V lost 4 bases and J lost 3 bases. The CDR3 contains 14 residues.

The sequence was obtained from a male donor with early-stage non-small cell lung cancer. The rearrangement links TRBV9 to TRBJ2-7, with 7 bases aligning to TRBD2. Sequencing was performed on PBMCs, taken at follow-up. Here the CDR3 reads CASSPGLDSYEQYF. For the CDR3, the DNA is TGTGCCAGCAGCCCAGGACTAGACAGCTACGAGCAGTACTTC.